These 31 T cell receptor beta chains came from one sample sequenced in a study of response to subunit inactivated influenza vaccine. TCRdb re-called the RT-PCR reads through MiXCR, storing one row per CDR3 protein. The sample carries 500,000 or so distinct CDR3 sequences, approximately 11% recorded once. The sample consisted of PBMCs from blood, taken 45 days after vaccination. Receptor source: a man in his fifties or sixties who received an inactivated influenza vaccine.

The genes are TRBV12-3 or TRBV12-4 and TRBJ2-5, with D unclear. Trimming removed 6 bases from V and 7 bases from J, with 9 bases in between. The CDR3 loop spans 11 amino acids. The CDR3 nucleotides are TGTGCCAGCAGCACGTCGGGGACCCAGTACTTC. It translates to CASSTSGTQYF.

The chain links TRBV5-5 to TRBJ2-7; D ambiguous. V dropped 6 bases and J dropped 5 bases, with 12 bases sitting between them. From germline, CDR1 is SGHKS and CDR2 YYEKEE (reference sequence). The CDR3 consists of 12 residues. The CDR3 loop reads CASTTASHEQYF. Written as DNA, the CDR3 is TGTGCCAGCACCACGGCCAGCCACGAGCAGTACTTC.

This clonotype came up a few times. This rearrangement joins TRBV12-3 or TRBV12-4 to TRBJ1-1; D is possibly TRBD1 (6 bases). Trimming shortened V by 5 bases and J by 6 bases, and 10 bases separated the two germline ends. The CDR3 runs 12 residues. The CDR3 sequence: CASSLYRAEAFF. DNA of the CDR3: TGTGCCAGCAGTCTCTACAGGGCTGAAGCTTTCTTT.

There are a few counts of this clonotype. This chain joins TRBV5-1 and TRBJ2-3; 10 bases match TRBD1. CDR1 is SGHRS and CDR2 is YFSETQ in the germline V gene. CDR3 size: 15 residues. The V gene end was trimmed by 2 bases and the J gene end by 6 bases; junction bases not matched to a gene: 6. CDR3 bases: TGCGCCAGCAGCTTCCGGGACAGGGGTAGGGATACGCAGTATTTT. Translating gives CASSFRDRGRDTQYF.

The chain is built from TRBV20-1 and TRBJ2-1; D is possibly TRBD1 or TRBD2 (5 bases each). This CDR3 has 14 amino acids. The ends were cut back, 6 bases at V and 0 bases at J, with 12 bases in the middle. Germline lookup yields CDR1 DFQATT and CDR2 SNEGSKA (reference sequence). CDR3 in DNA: TGCAGTGCCTTGGGGACGAGCTCCTACAATGAGCAGTTCTTC. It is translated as CSALGTSSYNEQFF.

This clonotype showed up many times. The CDR3 here is CASRTQYTEAFF. The CDR3 DNA is TGTGCCAGCAGAACCCAGTACACTGAAGCTTTCTTT. This chain connects TRBV6-2 or TRBV6-3 to TRBJ1-1; no reliable D call. Germline V lookup: CDR1 MNHEY, CDR2 SVGEGT. The CDR3 consists of 12 residues. V gave up 6 bases and J gave up 3 bases, with 8 bases separating them.

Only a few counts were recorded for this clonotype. CDR3 loop: CASSATSGIHTGELFF. DNA for the CDR3: TGCGCCAGCAGCGCAACTAGCGGGATTCACACCGGGGAGCTGTTTTTT. The chain links TRBV5-1 to TRBJ2-2; TRBD2 matches at 10 bases. The CDR3 runs 16 residues. The J segment lost 3 bases and the V segment lost 4 bases, leaving 6 bases of the junction unmatched. The V gene's germline CDR1 is SGHRS and CDR2 YFSETQ. Full variable domain (outside the CDR3, taken from reference TRBV5-1 and TRBJ2-2): KAGVTQTPRYLIKTRGQQVTLSCSPISGHRSVSWYQQTPGQGLQFLFEYFSETQRNKGNFPGRFSGRQFSNSRSEMNVSTLELGDSALYLCASSATSGIHTGELFFGEGSRLTVL.

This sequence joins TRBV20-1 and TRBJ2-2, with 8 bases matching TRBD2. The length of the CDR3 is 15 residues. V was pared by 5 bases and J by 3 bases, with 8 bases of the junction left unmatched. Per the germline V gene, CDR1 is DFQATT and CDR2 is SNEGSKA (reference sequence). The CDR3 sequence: CSALRTSSDTGELFF. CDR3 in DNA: TGCAGTGCTCTCCGGACTAGCTCCGACACCGGGGAGCTGTTTTTT.

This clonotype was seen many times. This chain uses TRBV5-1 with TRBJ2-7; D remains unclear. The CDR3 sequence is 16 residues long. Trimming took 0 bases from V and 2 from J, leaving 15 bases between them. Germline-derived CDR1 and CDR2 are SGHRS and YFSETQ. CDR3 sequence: CASSLVGGRKTYEQYF. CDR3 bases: TGCGCCAGCAGCTTGGTCGGCGGTAGAAAGACCTACGAGCAGTACTTC. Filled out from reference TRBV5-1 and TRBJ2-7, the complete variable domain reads KAGVTQTPRYLIKTRGQQVTLSCSPISGHRSVSWYQQTPGQGLQFLFEYFSETQRNKGNFPGRFSGRQFSNSRSEMNVSTLELGDSALYLCASSLVGGRKTYEQYFGPGTRLTVT.

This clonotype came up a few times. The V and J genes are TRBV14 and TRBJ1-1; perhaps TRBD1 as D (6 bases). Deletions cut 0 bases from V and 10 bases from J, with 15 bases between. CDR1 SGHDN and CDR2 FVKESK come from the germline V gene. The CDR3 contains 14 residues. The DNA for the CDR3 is TGTGCCAGCAGCCAAGACAGGGGAGGGGCTGGAGCTTTCTTT. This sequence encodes CASSQDRGGAGAFF. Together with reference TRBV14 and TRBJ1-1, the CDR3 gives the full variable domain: EAGVTQFPSHSVIEKGQTVTLRCDPISGHDNLYWYRRVMGKEIKFLLHFVKESKQDESGMPNNRFLAERTGGTYSTLKVQPAELEDSGVYFCASSQDRGGAGAFFGQGTRLTVV.

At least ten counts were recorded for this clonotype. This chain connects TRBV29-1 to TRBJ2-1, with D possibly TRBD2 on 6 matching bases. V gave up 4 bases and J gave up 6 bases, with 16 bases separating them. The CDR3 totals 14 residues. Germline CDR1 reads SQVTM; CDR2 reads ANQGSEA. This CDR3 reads CSVGLGTGINEQFF. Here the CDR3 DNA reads TGCAGCGTTGGACTGGGGACTGGCATCAATGAGCAGTTCTTC.

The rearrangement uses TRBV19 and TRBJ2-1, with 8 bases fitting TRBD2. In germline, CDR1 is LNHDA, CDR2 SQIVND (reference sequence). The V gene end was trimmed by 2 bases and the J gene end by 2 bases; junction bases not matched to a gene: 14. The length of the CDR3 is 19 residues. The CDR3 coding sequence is TGTGCCAGTAGTATAATTCCTTGGTCTAGCGGGCCACCCTACAATGAGCAGTTCTTC. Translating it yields CASSIIPWSSGPPYNEQFF.

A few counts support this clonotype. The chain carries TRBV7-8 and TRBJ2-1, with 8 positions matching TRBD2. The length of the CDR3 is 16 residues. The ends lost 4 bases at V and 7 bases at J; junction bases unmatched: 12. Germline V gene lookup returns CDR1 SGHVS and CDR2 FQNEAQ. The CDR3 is CASSSLRGGGGNEQFF. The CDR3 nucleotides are TGTGCCAGCAGCTCCCTTCGGGGGGGCGGTGGGAATGAGCAGTTCTTC.

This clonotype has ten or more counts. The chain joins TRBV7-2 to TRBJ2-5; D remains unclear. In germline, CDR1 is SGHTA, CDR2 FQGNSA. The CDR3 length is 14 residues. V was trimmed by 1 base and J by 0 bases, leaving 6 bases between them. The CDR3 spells CASSLGANQETQYF. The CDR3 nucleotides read TGTGCCAGCAGCTTAGGGGCAAACCAAGAGACCCAGTACTTC.

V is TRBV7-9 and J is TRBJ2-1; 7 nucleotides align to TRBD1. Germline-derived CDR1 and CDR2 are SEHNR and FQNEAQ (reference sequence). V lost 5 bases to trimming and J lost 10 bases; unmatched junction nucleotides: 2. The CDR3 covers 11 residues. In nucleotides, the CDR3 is TGTGCCAGCAGCAGGGGGCAGGAGCAGTTCTTC. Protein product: CASSRGQEQFF.

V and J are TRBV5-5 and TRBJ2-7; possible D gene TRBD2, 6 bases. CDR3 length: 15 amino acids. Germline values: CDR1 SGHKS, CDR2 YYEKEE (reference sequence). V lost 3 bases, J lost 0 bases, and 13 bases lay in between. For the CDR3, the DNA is TGTGCCAGCAGCTCGGCGGGGTTACCCTCCTACGAGCAGTACTTC. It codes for CASSSAGLPSYEQYF.

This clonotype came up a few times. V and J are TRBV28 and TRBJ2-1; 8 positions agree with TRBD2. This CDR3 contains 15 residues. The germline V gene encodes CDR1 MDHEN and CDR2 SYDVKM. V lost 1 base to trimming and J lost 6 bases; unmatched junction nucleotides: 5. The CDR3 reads CASSLSAGVLNEQFF. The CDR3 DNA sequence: TGTGCCAGCAGTTTATCAGCGGGAGTCCTCAATGAGCAGTTCTTC.

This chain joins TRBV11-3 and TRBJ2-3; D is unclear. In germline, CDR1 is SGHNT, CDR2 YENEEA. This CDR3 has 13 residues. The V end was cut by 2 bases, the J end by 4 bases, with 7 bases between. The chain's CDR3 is CASSLLGADTQYF. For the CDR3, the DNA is TGTGCCAGCAGCTTATTGGGTGCAGATACGCAGTATTTT.

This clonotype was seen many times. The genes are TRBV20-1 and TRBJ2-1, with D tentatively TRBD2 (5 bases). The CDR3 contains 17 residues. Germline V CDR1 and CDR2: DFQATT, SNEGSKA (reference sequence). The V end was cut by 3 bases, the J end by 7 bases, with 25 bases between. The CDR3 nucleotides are TGCAGTGCTAGCACCTTCTTGGGTCAGGAGGTTTGGAATGAGCAGTTCTTC. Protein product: CSASTFLGQEVWNEQFF.

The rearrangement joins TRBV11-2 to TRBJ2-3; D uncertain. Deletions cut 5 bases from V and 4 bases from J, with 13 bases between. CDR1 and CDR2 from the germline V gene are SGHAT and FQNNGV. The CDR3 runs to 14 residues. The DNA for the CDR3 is TGTGCCAGCAGCCCCCGTCCTAGGGCAGATACGCAGTATTTT. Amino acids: CASSPRPRADTQYF.

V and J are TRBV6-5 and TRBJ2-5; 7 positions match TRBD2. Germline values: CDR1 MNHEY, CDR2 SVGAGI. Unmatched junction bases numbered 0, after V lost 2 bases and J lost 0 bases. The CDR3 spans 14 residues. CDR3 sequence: CASSYGTNQETQYF. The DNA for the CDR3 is TGTGCCAGCAGTTACGGGACTAACCAAGAGACCCAGTACTTC.

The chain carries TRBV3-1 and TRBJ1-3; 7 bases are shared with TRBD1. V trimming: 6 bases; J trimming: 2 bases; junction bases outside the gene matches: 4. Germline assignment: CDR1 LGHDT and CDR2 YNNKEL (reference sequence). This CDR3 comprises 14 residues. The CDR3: CASRQGLPGNTIYF. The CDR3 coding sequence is TGTGCCAGCAGACAGGGGTTGCCTGGAAACACCATATATTTT.

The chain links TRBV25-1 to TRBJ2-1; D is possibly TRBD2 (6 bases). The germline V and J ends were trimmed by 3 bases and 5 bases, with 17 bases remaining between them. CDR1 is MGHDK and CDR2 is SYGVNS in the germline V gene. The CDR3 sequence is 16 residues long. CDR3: CASSDRGGTPNNEQFF. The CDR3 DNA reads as TGTGCCAGCAGTGATAGGGGCGGGACCCCTAACAATGAGCAGTTCTTC.

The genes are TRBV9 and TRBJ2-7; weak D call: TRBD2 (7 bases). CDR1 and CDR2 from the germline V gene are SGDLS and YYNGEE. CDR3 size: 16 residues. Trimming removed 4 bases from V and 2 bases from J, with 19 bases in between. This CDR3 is CASSRKGGESPYEQYF. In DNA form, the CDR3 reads TGTGCCAGCAGCCGTAAGGGGGGGGAGAGTCCCTACGAGCAGTACTTC.

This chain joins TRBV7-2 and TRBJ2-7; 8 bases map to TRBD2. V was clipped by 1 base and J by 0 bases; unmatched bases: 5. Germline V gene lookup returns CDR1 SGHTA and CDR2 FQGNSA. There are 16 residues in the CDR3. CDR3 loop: CASSLVGGGNSYEQYF. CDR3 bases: TGTGCCAGCAGCTTAGTGGGCGGGGGGAACTCCTACGAGCAGTACTTC. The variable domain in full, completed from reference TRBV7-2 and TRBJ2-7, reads GAGVSQSPSNKVTEKGKDVELRCDPISGHTALYWYRQSLGQGLEFLIYFQGNSAPDKSGLPSDRFSAERTGGSVSTLTIQRTQQEDSAVYLCASSLVGGGNSYEQYFGPGTRLTVT.

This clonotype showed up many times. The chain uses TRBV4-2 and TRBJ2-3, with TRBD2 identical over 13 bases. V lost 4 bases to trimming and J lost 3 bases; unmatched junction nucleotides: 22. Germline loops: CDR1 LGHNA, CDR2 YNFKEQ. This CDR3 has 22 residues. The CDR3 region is CASSPRTPGLAGLNRGTDTQYF. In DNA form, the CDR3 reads TGTGCCAGCAGCCCACGTACCCCGGGACTAGCGGGGCTAAACCGCGGAACAGATACGCAGTATTTT.

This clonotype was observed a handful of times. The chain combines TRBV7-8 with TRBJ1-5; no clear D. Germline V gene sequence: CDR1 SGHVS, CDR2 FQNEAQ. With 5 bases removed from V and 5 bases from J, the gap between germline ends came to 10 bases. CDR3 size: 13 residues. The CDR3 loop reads CASSPGDHQPQHF. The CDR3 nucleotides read TGTGCCAGCAGCCCGGGAGATCATCAGCCCCAGCATTTT.

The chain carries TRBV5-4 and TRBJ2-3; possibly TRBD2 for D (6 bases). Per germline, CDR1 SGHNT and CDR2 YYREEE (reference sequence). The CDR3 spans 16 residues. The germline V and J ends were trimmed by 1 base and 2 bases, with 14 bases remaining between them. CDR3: CASSLKLGGPTDTQYF. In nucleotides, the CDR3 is TGTGCCAGCAGCTTGAAGCTGGGGGGTCCCACAGATACGCAGTATTTT. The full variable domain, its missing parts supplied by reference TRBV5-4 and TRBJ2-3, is ETGVTQSPTHLIKTRGQQVTLRCSSQSGHNTVSWYQQALGQGPQFIFQYYREEENGRGNFPPRFSGLQFPNYSSELNVNALELDDSALYLCASSLKLGGPTDTQYFGPGTRLTVL.

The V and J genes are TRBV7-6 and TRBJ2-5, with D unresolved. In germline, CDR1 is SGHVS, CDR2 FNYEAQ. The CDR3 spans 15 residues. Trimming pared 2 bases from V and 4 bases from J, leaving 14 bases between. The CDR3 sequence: CASSLTGLSRETQYF. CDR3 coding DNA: TGTGCCAGCAGCTTAACGGGCCTATCGAGAGAGACCCAGTACTTC.

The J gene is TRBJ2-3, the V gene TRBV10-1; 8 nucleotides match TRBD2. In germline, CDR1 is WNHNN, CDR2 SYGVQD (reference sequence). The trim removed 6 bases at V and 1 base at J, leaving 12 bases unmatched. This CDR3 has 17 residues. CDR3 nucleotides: TGCGCCAGCAGCCTGGGACTAGGTCGGTCCGGCACAGATACGCAGTATTTT. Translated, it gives CASSLGLGRSGTDTQYF.

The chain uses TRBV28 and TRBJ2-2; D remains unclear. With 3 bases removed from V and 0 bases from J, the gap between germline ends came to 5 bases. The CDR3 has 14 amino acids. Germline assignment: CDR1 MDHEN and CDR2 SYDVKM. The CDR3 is CASSFPANTGELFF. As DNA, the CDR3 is TGTGCCAGCAGTTTTCCGGCGAACACCGGGGAGCTGTTTTTT.